One sample yielded the 27 T cell receptor beta chains listed below, sequenced in a study of blood T cell repertoires in COVID-19 (dated by TCRdb to 2020 to 2022). Library generation was performed with the immunoSEQ multiplex PCR assay. The clones in this table, taken by TCRdb from immuneACCESS, are in-frame only. Not every clone is retained; where verified, under half of the shortfall comes from an unresolved V gene, and the cause of the rest is unknown. Within this sample are fewer than 70,000 clones, with 75% to 85% of them counted one time only. The top ten hold around 23% of the sample. Material: peripheral blood. These receptor sequences come from a man aged 45 to 65 with acute or convalescent COVID-19.

This chain uses TRBV14 with TRBJ2-5; 12 nucleotides agree with TRBD2. Germline CDR1 reads SGHDN; CDR2 reads FVKESK. The CDR3 length is 16 residues. Germline trimming cut 2 bases from V and 3 bases from J; bases unmatched to any gene: 4. The CDR3 loop reads CASSQTLAGGKETQYF. For the CDR3, the DNA is TGTGCCAGCAGCCAAACACTAGCGGGGGGAAAAGAGACCCAGTACTTC. The complete variable domain, with remaining parts taken from reference TRBV14 and TRBJ2-5, reads EAGVTQFPSHSVIEKGQTVTLRCDPISGHDNLYWYRRVMGKEIKFLLHFVKESKQDESGMPNNRFLAERTGGTYSTLKVQPAELEDSGVYFCASSQTLAGGKETQYFGPGTRLLVL.

This chain uses TRBV6-6 with TRBJ1-4; D is undetermined. Germline CDR1 and CDR2: MNHNY and SVGAGI (reference sequence). The CDR3 has 12 amino acids. The V end lost 2 bases, the J end lost 12 bases, and 10 bases lay between the germline ends. In DNA, the CDR3 is TGTGCCAGCAGTTACGTCGGGAAGGAACTGTTTTTT. This codes for CASSYVGKELFF.

The chain employs TRBV20-1 and TRBJ1-4, with TRBD1 matching over 11 bases. V trimming: 3 bases; J trimming: 8 bases; junction bases outside the gene matches: 5. The germline V gene has CDR1 DFQATT and CDR2 SNEGSKA (reference sequence). The CDR3 loop spans 14 amino acids. The CDR3 DNA reads as TGCAGTGCTAGTCCGGGACAGGGGGAAGAAAAACTGTTTTTT. Translation: CSASPGQGEEKLFF.

A few counts support this clone. V usage is TRBV2 and J usage is TRBJ2-2; D is possibly TRBD1 (5 bases). V lost 7 bases and J 1 base, leaving 16 bases between the germline ends. CDR1 is SNHLY and CDR2 is FYNNEI in the germline V gene. The CDR3 spans 16 residues. The CDR3 sequence: CASTYEAGMNTGELFF. The CDR3 DNA follows: TGTGCCAGCACCTACGAGGCAGGGATGAACACCGGGGAGCTGTTTTTT.

V and J are TRBV12-3 or TRBV12-4 and TRBJ1-5, with D unclear. The length of the CDR3 is 12 residues. The V gene lost 6 bases and the J gene lost 4 bases, with 7 bases spanning the gap. In DNA form, the CDR3 reads TGTGCCAGCAGGACCGGGAATCAGCCCCAGCATTTT. It is translated as CASRTGNQPQHF.

The genes are TRBV7-2 and TRBJ2-1; TRBD2 matches at 8 bases. Germline V CDR1 and CDR2: SGHTA, FQGNSA. V was clipped by 3 bases and J by 6 bases; unmatched bases: 7. There are 15 residues in the CDR3. As DNA, the CDR3 is TGTGCCAGCAGCTTTCGGGGGGGGGCCGTCAATGAGCAGTTCTTC. Translation: CASSFRGGAVNEQFF.

This clone was seen only a few times. This chain joins TRBV11-2 and TRBJ2-7, with 10 bases aligning to TRBD2. Germline CDR1 reads SGHAT; CDR2 reads FQNNGV. Trimming took 1 base from V and 3 from J; bases not matched to a gene: 3. CDR3 length: 15 amino acids. The CDR3 protein is CASSLASSGGYEQYF. CDR3 DNA sequence: TGTGCCAGCAGCTTAGCGTCTAGCGGGGGCTACGAGCAGTACTTC. The variable domain in full, completed from reference TRBV11-2 and TRBJ2-7, reads EAGVAQSPRYKIIEKRQSVAFWCNPISGHATLYWYQQILGQGPKLLIQFQNNGVVDDSQLPKDRFSAERLKGVDSTLKIQPAKLEDSAVYLCASSLASSGGYEQYFGPGTRLTVT.

The gene calls are TRBV14 and TRBJ1-6; D possibly corresponds to TRBD1 (5 bases). Germline V lookup: CDR1 SGHDN, CDR2 FVKESK. The ends were cut back, 4 bases at V and 2 bases at J, with 18 bases in the middle. This CDR3 has 18 amino acids. The CDR3: CASSPDRGPLTYNSPLHF. CDR3 DNA: TGTGCCAGCAGCCCTGATAGGGGCCCACTCACCTATAATTCACCCCTCCACTTT.

The chain couples TRBV12-3 or TRBV12-4 to TRBJ2-3; D not certain. V lost 8 bases and J 4 bases, leaving 7 bases between the germline ends. CDR3 length: 11 residues. This CDR3 is CASSNSDTQYF. The CDR3 DNA sequence: TGTGCCAGCTCTAATTCAGATACGCAGTATTTT.

V and J are TRBV6-5 and TRBJ2-2; D is uncertain. The CDR3 covers 16 residues. CDR1 MNHEY and CDR2 SVGAGI come from the germline V gene. Between the trimmed V and J ends, which lost 0 bases and 2 bases, there was a span of 10 bases. This CDR3 is CASSYSGLINTGELFF. The CDR3, as DNA: TGTGCCAGCAGTTACTCGGGCCTCATAAACACCGGGGAGCTGTTTTTT.

This clone was seen only once. The chain is built from TRBV27 and TRBJ2-2; 9 nucleotides line up with TRBD1. The CDR3 loop spans 14 amino acids. V lost 6 bases, J lost 6 bases, and 5 bases stayed unmatched. The germline V gene has CDR1 MNHEY and CDR2 SMNVEV (reference sequence). The DNA for the CDR3 is TGTGCCAGCAGCCGACGACAGGGGGCCGGGGAGCTGTTTTTT. It specifies CASSRRQGAGELFF.

The chain uses TRBV10-3 and TRBJ1-4; tentatively, D is TRBD1 (5 bases). Trimming shortened V by 5 bases and J by 7 bases, and 14 bases separated the two germline ends. This CDR3 contains 14 residues. Germline V gene sequence: CDR1 ENHRY, CDR2 SYGVKD. The CDR3 DNA is TGTGCCATCAGTACTTCCGGACAAGTTGAAAAACTGTTTTTT. The encoded protein is CAISTSGQVEKLFF.

CDR3 DNA: TGTGCCAGCAGCTTGGCCGCAGGGAACACCGGGGAGCTGTTTTTT. Amino acids: CASSLAAGNTGELFF. The rearrangement links TRBV5-4 to TRBJ2-2; no firm D call. This CDR3 contains 15 residues. The germline V gene has CDR1 SGHNT and CDR2 YYREEE (reference sequence). Trimming pared 0 bases from V and 1 base from J, leaving 7 bases between.

This chain uses TRBV19 with TRBJ2-1; 7 positions match TRBD2. The CDR3 extends over 17 amino acids. J was trimmed by 12 bases and V by 5 bases; bases with no gene match: 22. The V gene's germline CDR1 is LNHDA and CDR2 SQIVND (reference sequence). The CDR3: CASSPLWGSGGKVWQFF. CDR3 DNA: TGTGCCAGTAGTCCACTATGGGGGTCCGGGGGGAAGGTTTGGCAGTTCTTC. Drawing the rest from reference TRBV19 and TRBJ2-1, the complete variable domain is DGGITQSPKYLFRKEGQNVTLSCEQNLNHDAMYWYRQDPGQGLRLIYYSQIVNDFQKGDIAEGYSVSREKKESFPLTVTSAQKNPTAFYLCASSPLWGSGGKVWQFFGPGTRLTVL.

The rearrangement uses TRBV6-1 and TRBJ1-2; D is ambiguous. Germline CDR1 reads MNHNS; CDR2 reads SASEGT. V was clipped by 2 bases and J by 4 bases, with 20 bases between them. CDR3 length: 17 amino acids. CDR3 sequence (DNA): TGTGCCAGCAGTGAACGGGGATCCTGGCTATTAATCTATGGCTACACCTTC. As protein: CASSERGSWLLIYGYTF.

In regard to this clone: A much larger clone is a single base away; this may be a read error. Within the sample, other DNA sequences also encode this same CDR3. The chain carries TRBV6-1 and TRBJ2-3; 16 nucleotides match TRBD2. Germline CDR1 MNHNS, CDR2 SASEGT. This CDR3 is 20 amino acids long. V trimming: 11 bases; J trimming: 1 base; junction bases outside the gene matches: 18. This CDR3 reads CARRGPQGLAGGRGTDTQYF. The CDR3 DNA follows: TGTGCCCGCCGTGGGCCCCAGGGACTAGCGGGGGGGCGGGGCACAGATACGCAGTATTTT.

The chain recombines TRBV6-1 with TRBJ2-2, with 7 bases fitting TRBD1. This CDR3 is 16 amino acids long. V gave up 4 bases and J gave up 6 bases; unmatched junction bases: 11. Germline loops: CDR1 MNHNS, CDR2 SASEGT. As DNA, the CDR3 is TGTGCCAGCAGTGGTACACAGGGGTGGGGGCCCGGGGAGCTGTTTTTT. It encodes CASSGTQGWGPGELFF.

The V gene is TRBV9, the J gene TRBJ2-2; D is possibly TRBD2 (6 bases). Germline CDR1 and CDR2: SGDLS and YYNGEE. CDR3 length equals 15 residues. Trimming stripped 3 bases from V and 5 bases from J, with 14 bases between. CDR3 nucleotides: TGTGCCAGCAGCGCCACGCTCGGGGGTACCGGGGAGCTGTTTTTT. Translating gives CASSATLGGTGELFF.

V and J are TRBV27 and TRBJ2-6, with TRBD1 as a possible D gene (6 bases). This CDR3 is 19 amino acids long. V gave up 3 bases and J gave up 0 bases, with 18 bases separating them. Germline loops: CDR1 MNHEY, CDR2 SMNVEV (reference sequence). The CDR3 region is CASSFDSRGSLSGANVLTF. The CDR3, as DNA: TGTGCCAGCAGTTTCGATTCTAGGGGGTCTCTCTCTGGGGCCAACGTCCTGACTTTC.

This clone appeared a single time. V is TRBV11-2 and J is TRBJ2-7; 11 positions match TRBD1. V was clipped by 2 bases and J by 7 bases; unmatched bases: 13. Germline CDR1 reads SGHAT; CDR2 reads FQNNGV. This CDR3 spans 17 amino acids. Here the CDR3 reads CASSLWTGGTGEEEQYV. As DNA, the CDR3 is TGTGCCAGCAGCTTATGGACAGGGGGCACAGGGGAGGAAGAGCAGTACGTC.

The chain has TRBV5-1 and TRBJ2-7, with TRBD2 matching over 10 bases. With 0 bases clipped from V and 3 bases from J, the junction kept 6 bases outside the gene matches. This CDR3 region has 16 residues. Germline assignment: CDR1 SGHRS and CDR2 YFSETQ. The CDR3 coding sequence is TGCGCCAGCAGCTTGGTTGCTAGCGGGGGTGGCTACGAGCAGTACTTC. Amino acids: CASSLVASGGGYEQYF.

The J gene is TRBJ2-1, the V gene TRBV5-4; 7 positions agree with TRBD2. J was trimmed by 1 base and V by 0 bases; bases with no gene match: 1. From germline, CDR1 is SGHNT and CDR2 YYREEE (reference sequence). There are 15 residues in the CDR3. For the CDR3, the DNA is TGTGCCAGCAGCTTGGGCGGGGGATCCTACAATGAGCAGTTCTTC. This translates into CASSLGGGSYNEQFF. Together with reference TRBV5-4 and TRBJ2-1, the CDR3 gives the full variable domain: ETGVTQSPTHLIKTRGQQVTLRCSSQSGHNTVSWYQQALGQGPQFIFQYYREEENGRGNFPPRFSGLQFPNYSSELNVNALELDDSALYLCASSLGGGSYNEQFFGPGTRLTVL.

This sequence joins TRBV6-1 and TRBJ2-7; the match to TRBD1 covers 7 bases. In germline, CDR1 is MNHNS, CDR2 SASEGT. J was trimmed by 2 bases and V by 3 bases; bases with no gene match: 10. The CDR3 has 16 amino acids. The CDR3 is CASSDYLRDRAYEQYV. As DNA, the CDR3 is TGTGCCAGCAGTGATTACCTCCGGGACAGAGCCTACGAGCAGTACGTC.

The rearrangement links TRBV20-1 to TRBJ1-2; possibly TRBD1 for D (5 bases). The V end was cut by 0 bases, the J end by 7 bases, with 6 bases between. The CDR3 is 11 amino acids. CDR1 is DFQATT, CDR2 SNEGSKA, per germline (reference sequence). In nucleotides, the CDR3 is TGCAGTGCTAGAGACCAGGGTGGCTACACCTTC. This encodes CSARDQGGYTF.

Comment on this clone: The conserved phenylalanine or tryptophan normally closing the CDR3 is absent here, so this likely arose from a read error. Because the CDR3's place on the DNA is in doubt, the DNA is left out and the CDR3 is given as listed by TCRdb. J is TRBJ1-2 and V is TRBV29-1; the table's D call TRBD1 went unverified against the DNA. The CDR3 length is 10 residues, termini included. Per germline, CDR1 SQVTM and CDR2 ANQGSEA. The CDR3 loop reads CSVFAGTGLS.

This chain links TRBV5-6 with TRBJ2-7; 9 bases match TRBD1. CDR1 is SGHDT and CDR2 is YYEEEE in the germline V gene. With V trimmed by 7 bases and J by 3 bases, 20 bases remained unmatched. The CDR3 loop spans 18 amino acids. CDR3 in amino acids: CASAAPGQGVGFSYEQYF. The CDR3 nucleotides read TGTGCCAGCGCCGCCCCGGGACAGGGAGTTGGATTCAGCTACGAGCAGTACTTC.

This chain uses TRBV27 with TRBJ2-7, with 7 bases matching TRBD1. Trimming took 5 bases from V and 7 from J; bases not matched to a gene: 11. Germline lookup yields CDR1 MNHEY and CDR2 SMNVEV (reference sequence). CDR3 length: 14 residues. The CDR3 DNA follows: TGTGCCAGCAGTCTTTCGACAGGGAGTACAGAGCAGTACTTC. This translates into CASSLSTGSTEQYF.